A selection of T cell receptor beta chains follows, all from one sample in a study of T cells in Graves' hyperthyroidism and ophthalmopathy. TCRdb recomputed calls from the multiplex PCR reads with MiXCR, one row per CDR3 protein. The sample consists of 500,000 to 700,000 distinct CDR3 sequences, roughly a sixth of them appearing once. The sequenced material came from blood. Receptors originate from a young woman with Graves' hyperthyroidism. CDR3s include the opening cysteine and the closing phenylalanine or tryptophan. D genes are given only for firm matches. Some rows mark clone size as missing; the rest say once, few, many or name a class of expanded clone.

TRBV20-1	TRBJ2-1	NA	NA	TGCAGTGCTAGAGTCGAGGGGCGAAGCTCCTACAATGAGCAGTTCTTC	CSARVEGRSSYNEQFF
TRBV24-1	TRBJ1-3	NA	NA	TGTGCCACCAGTGACCCCGGGGACCTCTCTGGAAACACCATATATTTT	CATSDPGDLSGNTIYF
TRBV6-2/TRBV6-3	TRBJ2-2	TRBD2	NA	TGTGCCAGCAGTTTATACCTAGCGGGGAACACCGGGGAGCTGTTTTTT	CASSLYLAGNTGELFF
TRBV24-1	TRBJ2-7	TRBD1	NA	TGTGCCACCAGTGATCCAGGATTGACAGGGTCCTACGAGCAGTACTTC	CATSDPGLTGSYEQYF
TRBV7-9	TRBJ2-7	NA	NA	TGTGCCAGCAGCTTCGCCGGGACGGAGTTTTCCTACGAGCAGTACTTC	CASSFAGTEFSYEQYF
TRBV5-7	TRBJ1-4	NA	NA	TGTGCCAGCAGCTTGATACGGGGAGAAAATGAAAAACTGTTTTTT	CASSLIRGENEKLFF
TRBV6-1	TRBJ2-1	TRBD2	few	TGTGCCAGCAGTTCCCAACTAGCGGGGGTTCACAATGAGCAGTTCTTC	CASSSQLAGVHNEQFF
TRBV7-2	TRBJ2-5	TRBD2	many	TGTGCCAGCAGCTATGGGACTAGCGGGAGGGAGACCCAGTACTTC	CASSYGTSGRETQYF
TRBV20-1	TRBJ2-7	NA	many	TGCAGTGCATCGGACACGGGAACCTACGAGCAGTACTTC	CSASDTGTYEQYF
TRBV11-2	TRBJ2-5	NA	many	TGTGCCAGCAGCCTCCCTAAGCGGCGCCAAGAGACCCAGTACTTC	CASSLPKRRQETQYF
TRBV6-1	TRBJ2-3	NA	many	TGTGCCAGCAGTGAAGGGGAAGGGTCAGATACGCAGTATTTT	CASSEGEGSDTQYF
TRBV18	TRBJ2-1	NA	many	TGTGCCAGCTCACCAAAGCGACAAGAGCGGAATGAGCAGTTCTTC	CASSPKRQERNEQFF
TRBV12-3/TRBV12-4	TRBJ2-7	TRBD2	few	TGTGCCAGCAGTTCGAGCGGGGGGCCCGGCTACGAGCAGTACTTC	CASSSSGGPGYEQYF
TRBV20-1	TRBJ2-3	TRBD2	many	TGCAGTGCAACAAGACTAGCGGGAGTACAAGATACGCAGTATTTT	CSATRLAGVQDTQYF
TRBV30	TRBJ2-5	NA	many	TGTGCCTGGAGTGTAAGCGAGCGGGAGACCCAGTACTTC	CAWSVSERETQYF
TRBV11-2	TRBJ1-1	TRBD1	many	TGTGCCAGCAGCAAAAACAGGGGGCAGAGGAGCACTGAAGCTTTCTTT	CASSKNRGQRSTEAFF
TRBV29-1	TRBJ1-1	NA	few	TGCAGCGTGGGCTGGGGTTCAAGTGAAGCTTTCTTT	CSVGWGSSEAFF
TRBV30	TRBJ1-5	NA	many	TGTGCCTGGAGTGTACGCCAGGGACACCAGCCCCAGCATTTT	CAWSVRQGHQPQHF
TRBV6-1	TRBJ1-1	NA	few	TGTGCCAGCAGTGGGGTTGGCAGGGCGAACACTGAAGCTTTCTTT	CASSGVGRANTEAFF
TRBV28	TRBJ1-3	TRBD1	many	TGTGCCAGCAGAACTCTGACAGGGCACTCTGGAAACACCATATATTTT	CASRTLTGHSGNTIYF
TRBV20-1	TRBJ2-4	NA	many	TGCAGTGCTAGAGACGGGGGGCGCGGAAACATTCAGTACTTC	CSARDGGRGNIQYF
TRBV12-3/TRBV12-4	TRBJ2-1	NA	few	TGTGCCAGCAGTCCACAGGGACAAAGGGGTGAGCAGTTCTTC	CASSPQGQRGEQFF
TRBV24-1	TRBJ1-5	NA	NA	TGTGCCACCAGCGACAAACAGGGACACAATCAGCCCCAGCATTTT	CATSDKQGHNQPQHF
TRBV30	TRBJ2-5	NA	few	TGTGCCTGGAGTACGGACAGACAAGAGACCCAGTACTTC	CAWSTDRQETQYF
TRBV5-6	TRBJ1-1	NA	NA	TGTGCCAGCAGCCTACCGTTCCGTTCCACTGAAGCTTTCTTT	CASSLPFRSTEAFF
TRBV14	TRBJ2-3	NA	many	TGTGCCAGCAGCCAAAACGATGATACGCAGTATTTT	CASSQNDDTQYF
TRBV5-5	TRBJ2-5	NA	few	TGTGCCAGCAGCTTGGATCAGGGCCAAGAGACCCAGTACTTC	CASSLDQGQETQYF
TRBV3-1	TRBJ2-1	NA	many	TGTGCCAGCAGCCAAACGGCGGCGACGAATCGATTTTACAATGAGCAGTTCTTC	CASSQTAATNRFYNEQFF
TRBV11-2	TRBJ2-7	NA	many	TGTGCCAGCAGCTTAGATTTTTGGTTTGAGCAGTACTTC	CASSLDFWFEQYF
TRBV27	TRBJ1-2	NA	few	TGTGCCAGCAGACTCACGGGAGGGCCGCTTGGCTACACCTTC	CASRLTGGPLGYTF
TRBV7-9	TRBJ2-5	TRBD2	few	TGTGCCAGCAGCGAAGCTAGCGGGGGAGAGACCCAGTACTTC	CASSEASGGETQYF
TRBV12-3/TRBV12-4	TRBJ1-1	TRBD1	NA	TGTGCCAGCAGTTTAACGGGACAGGCCATGAACACTGAAGCTTTCTTT	CASSLTGQAMNTEAFF
TRBV27	TRBJ2-7	TRBD2	NA	TGTGCCAGCAGTTTAGGTCGGGAGGGCCTCGAGCAGTACTTC	CASSLGREGLEQYF
TRBV29-1	TRBJ2-3	NA	few	TGCAGCGTTGGGATGCCAGGACCCACAGATACGCAGTATTTT	CSVGMPGPTDTQYF
TRBV27	TRBJ2-1	NA	many	TGTGCCAGCAGTCCCTGGAGGGGAATGGGTGGGGAGAATGAGCAGTTCTTC	CASSPWRGMGGENEQFF
TRBV14	TRBJ1-2	NA	few	TGTGCCAGCAGTCAAGACGTGGGGGCAATCTATGGCTACACCTTC	CASSQDVGAIYGYTF
TRBV9	TRBJ2-1	TRBD2	few	TGTGCCAGCAGCGCCGAGGGAGCGGGAGGGCCCTACAATGAGCAGTTCTTC	CASSAEGAGGPYNEQFF
TRBV2	TRBJ2-7	NA	NA	TGTGCCAGCGTAACGGGGGCAGTAAGGGAGCAGTACTTC	CASVTGAVREQYF
TRBV24-1	TRBJ1-4	NA	few	TGTGCCACCAGTGATGGAAACAGCGCAACTAATGAAAAACTGTTTTTT	CATSDGNSATNEKLFF
TRBV30	TRBJ2-1	TRBD1	NA	TGTGCCTGGGGAAGGGGGCATGAGCAGTTCTTC	CAWGRGHEQFF
TRBV18	TRBJ1-5	NA	many	TGTGCCAGCTCACCAAGCAAGGGCGACAATCAGCCCCAGCATTTT	CASSPSKGDNQPQHF
TRBV3-1	TRBJ1-2	NA	many	TGTGCCAGCAGCCAAGGAACGACAGGCCTCTATGGCTACACCTTC	CASSQGTTGLYGYTF
TRBV6-1	TRBJ1-4	TRBD1	many	TGTGCCAGCAGGGTGAGACAGGGCGGCCCGGCAACTAATGAAAAACTGTTTTTT	CASRVRQGGPATNEKLFF
TRBV3-1	TRBJ1-6	TRBD1	NA	TGTGCCAGCAGCCAGGGACAGGGCAATTCACCCCTCCACTTT	CASSQGQGNSPLHF
TRBV5-8	TRBJ1-5	NA	NA	TGTGCCAGCACCCCATGGGGGGGTTATAGCAATCAGCCCCAGCATTTT	CASTPWGGYSNQPQHF
TRBV6-1	TRBJ1-2	NA	many	TGTGCCAGCAGAATCGATCCGGGCTATGGCTACACCTTC	CASRIDPGYGYTF
TRBV11-3	TRBJ2-7	TRBD1	many	TGTGCCAGCAGCCCCAGCCCCTGGACAGGGTACTCCTACGAGCAGTACTTC	CASSPSPWTGYSYEQYF
TRBV6-1	TRBJ2-2	TRBD2	NA	TGTGCCGCTGGGAGGGATTTTAACACCGGGGAGCTGTTTTTT	CAAGRDFNTGELFF
TRBV2	TRBJ2-2	NA	NA	TGTGCCAGCAGTGACCGACTCAGCAACACCGGGGAGCTGTTTTTT	CASSDRLSNTGELFF
TRBV12-3/TRBV12-4	TRBJ1-3	NA	NA	TGTGCCAGCAGCGACTCGATCTCTGGAAACACCATATATTTT	CASSDSISGNTIYF
TRBV24-1	TRBJ2-7	NA	NA	TGTGCCACCAGTGATCCCATGAGTTACGAGCAGTGCTTC	CATSDPMSYEQCF
TRBV27	TRBJ2-7	TRBD1	few	TGTGCCAGCAGTTTATCGCCGGGACAGGGGGCCTACGAGCAGTACTTC	CASSLSPGQGAYEQYF
TRBV28	TRBJ1-2	TRBD1	many	TGTGCCAGCAGTTTAGGACAGGGAATTGCCTATGGCTACACCTTC	CASSLGQGIAYGYTF
TRBV7-7	TRBJ2-3	TRBD1	many	TGTGCCAGCAGTTTGACAGGGGGGGATACAGATACGCAGTATTTT	CASSLTGGDTDTQYF
TRBV12-3/TRBV12-4	TRBJ1-1	TRBD1	many	TGTGCCTCGACAGGGAGCACTGAAGCTTTCTTT	CASTGSTEAFF